The rows below give T cell receptor beta chains drawn from one sample of a study of blood T cell repertoires in COVID-19. Generated by immunoSEQ multiplex PCR, the TCRdb table keeps only in-frame clones and is missing some. Here the sample spans about 200,000 clones, around 87% being singletons. The sequenced material came from peripheral blood. The receptors stem from a man aged 55 to 70 with acute or convalescent COVID-19. Each CDR3 is given with its conserved first and last residue. A D gene is named only where the DNA matches it firmly. Size is omitted from some rows. Given values are once, few, many or a class for expanded clones.

D | J | size | V | DNA | CDR3
TRBD2 | TRBJ2-5 | NA | TRBV3-1/TRBV3-2 | TGTGCCAGCAGCCACCTAGCGGGACAAGAGACCCAGTACTTC | CASSHLAGQETQYF
NA | TRBJ2-3 | NA | TRBV5-1 | TGCGCCAGCAGCAGTAACCCGGGACAAAAGGACACAGATACGCAGTATTTT | CASSSNPGQKDTDTQYF
NA | TRBJ2-1 | NA | TRBV19 | TGTGCCAGTAGTCCCTTCGGGGAAAGCTCCTACAATGAGCAGTTCTTC | CASSPFGESSYNEQFF
TRBD1 | TRBJ2-7 | NA | TRBV6-6 | TGTGCCAGCACTACGACAGGGGGCGGCGGCGAGCAGTACTTC | CASTTTGGGGEQYF
NA | TRBJ2-7 | NA | TRBV3-1/TRBV3-2 | TGTGCCAGCAGCCAGGCCAGACTGTCTGAGCAGTACTTC | CASSQARLSEQYF
NA | TRBJ2-1 | NA | TRBV6-5 | TGTGCCAGCAGTTACTCCAGGGGAAATGAGCAGTTCTTC | CASSYSRGNEQFF
TRBD2 | TRBJ2-1 | NA | TRBV19 | TGTGCCAGTAAGGGGCAGCGGGGCTACAATGAGCAGTTCTTC | CASKGQRGYNEQFF
TRBD1 | TRBJ2-2 | NA | TRBV4-3 | TGCGCCAGCAGCCCGAACTCGGACAGGGAAGTGGGCACCGAGGAGCTGTTTTTT | CASSPNSDREVGTEELFF
TRBD1 | TRBJ2-1 | NA | TRBV11-3 | TGTGCCAGGAATACAGGGGGCGATGAGCAGTTCTTC | CARNTGGDEQFF
TRBD2 | TRBJ2-3 | NA | TRBV3-1/TRBV3-2 | TGTGCCAGCAGCCAGAAAGCGGGGGGGGTAGATACGCAGTATTTT | CASSQKAGGVDTQYF
TRBD1 | TRBJ2-2 | NA | TRBV7-3 | TGTGCCAGCAGCGCGGGACAGGGAGCCCACGGGGAGCTGTTTTTT | CASSAGQGAHGELFF
NA | TRBJ2-7 | NA | TRBV20-1 | TGCAGTGCTAGTTCTCCCAGGTACGAGCAGTACTTC | CSASSPRYEQYF
TRBD1 | TRBJ1-2 | few | TRBV7-8 | TGTGCCAGCAGCTTAGACAGGGGGATGCTCTATGGCTACACCTTC | CASSLDRGMLYGYTF
TRBD1 | TRBJ2-7 | NA | TRBV3-1/TRBV3-2 | TGTGCCAGCAGTCCCGGGACAGGGGGGAACGAGCAGTACTTC | CASSPGTGGNEQYF
NA | TRBJ2-2 | NA | TRBV29-1 | TGCAGCGTTGGTATCCCCAACACCGGGGAGCTGTTTTTT | CSVGIPNTGELFF
NA | TRBJ1-1 | once | TRBV7-3 | TGTGCCAGCAGCTTACAGGGGAACACTGAAGCTTTCTTT | CASSLQGNTEAFF
NA | TRBJ2-4 | NA | TRBV2 | TGTGCCAGCAGTGGGGGCTTGGCCAAAAACATTCAGTACTTC | CASSGGLAKNIQYF
TRBD1 | TRBJ1-1 | NA | TRBV3-1/TRBV3-2 | TGTGCCAGCAGCCAAGTTGGACAGGGGATGGGGAACACTGAAGCTTTCTTT | CASSQVGQGMGNTEAFF
NA | TRBJ1-5 | NA | TRBV12-5 | TGTGCTAGTGGTTCCACTCTTGGACACCTGGATTTT | CASGSTLGHLDF
NA | TRBJ2-3 | NA | TRBV9 | TGTGCCAGCAGCGTAGGACCCTCAGGAACAGATACGCAGTATTTT | CASSVGPSGTDTQYF
NA | TRBJ1-1 | NA | TRBV12-3/TRBV12-4 | TGTGCCAGCAGTTTAGGGACAATCACTGAAGCTTTCTTT | CASSLGTITEAFF
TRBD1 | TRBJ1-1 | NA | TRBV27 | TGTGCCAGCAGTTTATCCTACCCAGGGGGCGCGGGGCACACTGAAGCTTTCTTT | CASSLSYPGGAGHTEAFF
NA | TRBJ2-7 | NA | TRBV7-3 | TGTGCCAGCAGCTTAAGCGGCAACTCCTACGAGCAGTACTTC | CASSLSGNSYEQYF
TRBD1 | TRBJ1-1 | NA | TRBV2 | TGTGCCAGCAGGGGGACAGGACAGAACACTGAAGCTTTCTTT | CASRGTGQNTEAFF
TRBD1 | TRBJ1-2 | NA | TRBV5-6 | TGTGCCAGCAGCATACAGGGGGGTGGCTACACCTTC | CASSIQGGGYTF
TRBD1 | TRBJ2-7 | many | TRBV6-5 | TGTGCCAGCAGATGGGACAGGGGTTACGAGCAGTACTTC | CASRWDRGYEQYF
NA | TRBJ2-2 | NA | TRBV9 | TGTGCCAGCAGCGTAGGGTGGCCGGGCACCGGGGAGCTGTTTTTT | CASSVGWPGTGELFF
NA | TRBJ1-1 | NA | TRBV24-1 | TGTGCCACCAGTGATTCCCTGGGGGGAAACACTGAAGCTTTCTTT | CATSDSLGGNTEAFF
NA | TRBJ1-2 | NA | TRBV5-6 | TGTGCCAGCAGCTTGATGAGGCTTCTGATATATGGCTACACCTTC | CASSLMRLLIYGYTF
TRBD1 | TRBJ1-2 | NA | TRBV3-1/TRBV3-2 | TGTGCCAGCAGCCAAGGGGGGACAGCCTATGGCTACACCTTC | CASSQGGTAYGYTF
NA | TRBJ1-2 | NA | TRBV6-5 | TGTGCCAGCAGTTACTCCGGCGGGGGCTATGGCTACACCTTC | CASSYSGGGYGYTF
NA | TRBJ1-5 | NA | TRBV2 | TGTGCCAGCAGGGATCCAGGGGATCAGCCCCAGCATTTT | CASRDPGDQPQHF
NA | TRBJ2-5 | NA | TRBV4-1 | TGCGCCAGCAGCCCAAGTTGGCAGTCCCAAGAGACCCAGTACTTC | CASSPSWQSQETQYF
NA | TRBJ1-1 | NA | TRBV9 | TGTGCCAGCAGCGTAGGAGGCAACACGGGGAACACTGAAGCTTTCTTT | CASSVGGNTGNTEAFF
NA | TRBJ1-1 | NA | TRBV5-1 | TGCGCCAGCAGCTTGGTACAGACCAACACTGAAGCTTTCTTT | CASSLVQTNTEAFF
TRBD2 | TRBJ2-6 | NA | TRBV9 | TGTGCCAGCAGCGTAGCCGGGGGGTTCTCTACTGGGGCCAACGTCCTGACTTTC | CASSVAGGFSTGANVLTF
NA | TRBJ1-4 | NA | TRBV5-6 | TGTGCCAGCAGCTCTCGGGTTAATGAAAAACTGTTTTTT | CASSSRVNEKLFF
NA | TRBJ2-3 | NA | TRBV24-1 | TGTGCCACCAGTGATTTCGGTCCTACGCAGTATTTT | CATSDFGPTQYF
NA | TRBJ1-2 | NA | TRBV6-1 | TGTGCCAGCAGTGAGGGTCTTCTAGCTAACTATGGCTACACCTTC | CASSEGLLANYGYTF
NA | TRBJ1-3 | NA | TRBV19 | TGTGCCAGTAGTCCCGGGACTGACGGAAACACCATATATTTT | CASSPGTDGNTIYF
NA | TRBJ1-4 | NA | TRBV5-1 | TGCGCCAGCGGAACCGGGACAAGCCAGCGAAATGAAAAACTGTTTTTT | CASGTGTSQRNEKLFF
NA | TRBJ1-1 | NA | TRBV29-1 | TGCAGCGTTATAGTGGGGGGGAACACTGAAGCTTTCTTT | CSVIVGGNTEAFF
TRBD1 | TRBJ1-4 | NA | TRBV19 | TGTGCCAGTAGCCCGGGACAGTCAAATGAAAAACTGTTTTTT | CASSPGQSNEKLFF
NA | TRBJ2-1 | few | TRBV7-2 | TGTGCCAGCAGCCGAACAGTGTTGAGTGAGCAGTTCTTC | CASSRTVLSEQFF
NA | TRBJ2-7 | NA | TRBV23-1 | TGCGCCAGCATCACACAGGGGGGGTCCTGGAGCTCCTACGAGCAGTACTTC | CASITQGGSWSSYEQYF
NA | TRBJ2-5 | NA | TRBV6-1 | TGTGCCAGCAGTGTAGAAGTGGTGGGAGCTAAGGGGACCCAGTACTTC | CASSVEVVGAKGTQYF
TRBD2 | TRBJ2-2 | once | TRBV19 | TGTGCCAGCTGGGAACGGCGGGGGTCCACCGGGGAGCTGTTTTTT | CASWERRGSTGELFF
TRBD2 | TRBJ2-7 | NA | TRBV13 | TGTGCCAGCAGCCGGAAGGGACTAGCGGGGGGGTACGAGCAGTACTTC | CASSRKGLAGGYEQYF
TRBD1 | TRBJ2-2 | NA | TRBV7-6 | TGTGCCAGCAGCTTAGTGGGGACAGGGGGTCACGGGGAGCTGTTTTTT | CASSLVGTGGHGELFF
TRBD2 | TRBJ2-3 | NA | TRBV9 | TGTGCCAGCAGCGTAGGCGGGAGAAGCACAGATACGCAGTATTTT | CASSVGGRSTDTQYF
NA | TRBJ1-6 | NA | TRBV28 | TGTGCCAGCAGTCTGGGGGGTTCACCCCTCCACTTT | CASSLGGSPLHF
TRBD1 | TRBJ2-3 | once | TRBV7-3 | TGTGCCAGCAGCGCGACACAGGGGGCAGGAGATACGCAGTATTTT | CASSATQGAGDTQYF
NA | TRBJ2-5 | NA | TRBV29-1 | TGCAGCGCACTCCAGGGTTCGGAGACCCAGTACTTC | CSALQGSETQYF